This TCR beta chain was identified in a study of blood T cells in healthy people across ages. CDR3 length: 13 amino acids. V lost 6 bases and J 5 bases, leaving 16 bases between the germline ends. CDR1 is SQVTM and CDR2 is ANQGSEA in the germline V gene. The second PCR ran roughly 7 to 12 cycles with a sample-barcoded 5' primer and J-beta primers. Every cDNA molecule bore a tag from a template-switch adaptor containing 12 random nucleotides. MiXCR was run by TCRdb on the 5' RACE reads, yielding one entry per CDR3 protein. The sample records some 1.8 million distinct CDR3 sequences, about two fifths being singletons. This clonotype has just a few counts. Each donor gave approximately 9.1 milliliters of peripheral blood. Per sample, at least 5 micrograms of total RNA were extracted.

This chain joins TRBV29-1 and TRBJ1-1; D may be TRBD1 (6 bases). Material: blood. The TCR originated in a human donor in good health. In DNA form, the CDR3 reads TGCAGCGTCGGGGGGCAGGGAGTAACTGAAGCTTTCTTT. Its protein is CSVGGQGVTEAFF.